This T cell receptor (beta chain) is drawn from a study of response to subunit inactivated influenza vaccine. The study, taken as a whole, reports: Authors suggested each seasonal flu vaccination may recruit only limited numbers of new T cells.

Via MiXCR, TCRdb re-called the RT-PCR reads, giving one row per CDR3 protein. The data contain fewer than 750,000 distinct CDR3 sequences, approximately 14% of them singletons. CDR3 size: 14 residues. The germline CDR1 and CDR2 sequences are MNHEY and SMNVEV (reference sequence). V lost 6 bases and J lost 8, with 14 bases in between. In regard to this clonotype: Antigen specificity is unknown.

This TCR was sampled from a man aged 50-59 years who received an inactivated influenza vaccine. The chain has TRBV27 and TRBJ1-6; no firm D call. The sequencing used PBMCs from blood, collected roughly 12 days after vaccination. CDR3 loop: CASSHRRGDSPLHF. For the CDR3, the DNA is TGTGCCAGCAGCCACCGCCGTGGGGATTCACCCCTCCACTTT.